The clone carrying this T cell receptor (beta chain) is medium-sized in the sample. As yet, its antigen is unknown. The sample belongs to a study of metastatic and nonmetastatic thyroid tumors. General study results and limits: Malignant thyroid tumors reportedly had TCR beta diversity that was significantly higher than in benign nodules, in blood and tumor.

In the authors' methods: The authors used CDR3 differences across clinicopathological groups to build a distant-metastasis classifier for papillary thyroid cancer. Using MiXCR, TCRdb re-called clones from the PCR reads. The V and J calls and clone size come from TCRdb's table, not from the authors' own analysis. The sample includes 15,000 to 20,000 clones, under 30% of them seen just once. Every patient underwent thyroid surgery untreated. The sequenced material came from adjacent normal tissue. The clonotype originates from a female donor with papillary thyroid cancer or a benign thyroid nodule (not recorded which). Some clones in this sample may be carry-over from other donors' samples.

The CDR3 DNA sequence: TGTGCCAGCAGTGAAGCGTTGGCGGGCTCCTCCTACGAGCAGTACTTC. Residues: CASSEALAGSSYEQYF. The chain has TRBV6-1 and TRBJ2-7, with D tentatively TRBD2 (5 bases). CDR1 MNHNS and CDR2 SASEGT come from the germline V gene. CDR3 length equals 16 residues. V was cut by 0 bases and J by 0 bases, with 12 bases left in between.